This TCR beta chain stems from a study of T cells in Graves' hyperthyroidism and ophthalmopathy. Concerning this clonotype itself: The target antigen is unknown.

Broader study findings: Researchers found most expanded thyroid clonotypes above 0.001 in blood as well.

J gave up 8 bases and V 5 bases, and 8 bases lay outside the gene matches. The CDR3 is 14 residues long. Germline values: CDR1 SGHRS, CDR2 YFSETQ. Researchers amplified the TCR beta CDR3 regions from RNA transcripts. The TCR CDR3 was amplified in a first-round RT-PCR using the HTBI primer set. MiXCR was run by TCRdb on the multiplex PCR reads, yielding one entry per CDR3 protein. The sample records some 690,000 distinct CDR3 sequences, approximately 15% being singletons. This receptor was identified in a man aged 45-65 years with Graves' hyperthyroidism. Source material: blood. The chain couples TRBV5-1 to TRBJ2-1, with 9 bases fitting TRBD1. CDR3 protein: CASSTGTGFDEQFF. The CDR3 DNA reads as TGCGCCAGCAGTACCGGGACAGGGTTCGATGAGCAGTTCTTC.